Below, one TCR beta chain is given with its context. Its target is unknown. Nashville, Tennessee was home to all donors, each a Caucasian adult. This sample is drawn from a study of shared clonotypes between healthy human individuals. Findings and limits, study-wide: Researchers sampled only blood; tissue repertoires likely differ.

Genomic DNA per cell subset filled all wells of several immunoSEQ plates. In the authors' workflow: Filtering of immunoSEQ junctional sequences could not match full-length read filtering. TCRdb keeps only in-frame clones here, not all; method: immunoSEQ multiplex PCR. D and trimming come from the DNA, and the V and J calls and clone size come from that table. The sample holds about 510,000 clones, around 79% seen once. Sequenced: PBMCs. The TCR originated in a woman aged 40 to 50 in good health. Some clones in this sample may be carry-over from other donors' samples.

The DNA for the CDR3 is TGTGCCAGCAGTTTTATAATCAACTATGGCTACACCTTC. Translation gives CASSFIINYGYTF. The chain employs TRBV28 and TRBJ1-2; the D is unclear. CDR3 size: 13 residues. Trimming shortened V by 3 bases and J by 2 bases, and 7 bases separated the two germline ends. Germline-derived CDR1 and CDR2 are MDHEN and SYDVKM.